These 8 T cell receptor beta chains were sequenced from one sample in a study of T-cell memory formation after mild COVID-19. In TCRdb, the 5' RACE reads were re-called with MiXCR into one record per CDR3 protein. The repertoire includes about 200,000 distinct CDR3 sequences, just over 9.5% of them detected once, and 3.5% sits in the top ten. Sequenced material: PBMCs or a T cell subset sorted from them (not recorded which). These receptors all come from a man younger than 35 who had mild COVID-19 (a few samples of this study predate the infection). Cell type and time point are not known.

In this sample, this clonotype turned up many times. The rearrangement uses TRBV20-1 and TRBJ2-7; 8 bases match TRBD1. Germline CDR1 reads DFQATT; CDR2 reads SNEGSKA (reference sequence). The CDR3 has 14 amino acids. V lost 1 base and J lost 1; bases outside the gene matches: 3. The CDR3 DNA follows: TGCAGTGCTAGAGTGGGACAGGCGTCCTACGAGCAGTACTTC. It yields the protein CSARVGQASYEQYF.

This clonotype was counted at least ten times. The rearrangement links TRBV7-6 to TRBJ1-4; 8 nucleotides agree with TRBD1. Germline assignment: CDR1 SGHVS and CDR2 FNYEAQ. V was clipped by 5 bases and J by 8 bases; unmatched bases: 13. The CDR3 is 16 amino acids. The CDR3: CASSPSQGASQEKLFF. The CDR3 nucleotides read TGTGCCAGCAGCCCGTCGCAGGGGGCTTCGCAGGAAAAACTGTTTTTT.

V usage is TRBV20-1 and J usage is TRBJ1-1, with no clear D. CDR3 size: 14 residues. Trimming took off 5 bases at V and 11 bases at J, with 24 bases between the two ends. Germline V gives CDR1 DFQATT, CDR2 SNEGSKA (reference sequence). The CDR3 DNA reads as TGCAGTGCTGCTGGACGGATAGAAGAAGGTGCCGCTTTCTTT. It yields the protein CSAAGRIEEGAAFF.

The chain links TRBV7-9 to TRBJ1-2; D not certain. The V gene lost 1 base and the J gene lost 2 bases, with 8 bases spanning the gap. Germline V gene data show CDR1 as SEHNR and CDR2 as FQNEAQ (reference sequence). The CDR3 has 14 residues. The CDR3 DNA reads TGTGCCAGCAGCTTAGAATTCAGGAACTATGGCTACACCTTC. It is translated as CASSLEFRNYGYTF. Variable domain in full (rest from reference TRBV7-9 and TRBJ1-2): DTGVSQNPRHKITKRGQNVTFRCDPISEHNRLYWYRQTLGQGPEFLTYFQNEAQLEKSRLLSDRFSAERPKGSFSTLEIQRTEQGDSAMYLCASSLEFRNYGYTFGSGTRLTVV.

This rearrangement joins TRBV6-1 to TRBJ2-3, with 13 bases aligning to TRBD2. The length of the CDR3 is 16 residues. Germline V CDR1 and CDR2: MNHNS, SASEGT. V lost 4 bases and J lost 5; bases outside the gene matches: 6. CDR3: CASSGGLAGAKDTQYF. The DNA of the CDR3 is TGTGCCAGCAGTGGAGGACTAGCGGGGGCGAAAGATACGCAGTATTTT.

In this sample, this clonotype turned up many times. The chain links TRBV2 to TRBJ2-2; D ambiguous. Trimming shortened V by 4 bases and J by 3 bases, and 12 bases separated the two germline ends. The germline V gene has CDR1 SNHLY and CDR2 FYNNEI. The CDR3 runs to 15 residues. The CDR3 DNA reads TGTGCCAGCAGTGGGGTACAACCGGACACCGGGGAGCTGTTTTTT. It specifies CASSGVQPDTGELFF. Based on the CDR3 plus reference TRBV2 and TRBJ2-2, the full variable domain is EPEVTQTPSHQVTQMGQEVILRCVPISNHLYFYWYRQILGQKVEFLVSFYNNEISEKSEIFDDQFSVERPDGSNFTLKIRSTKLEDSAMYFCASSGVQPDTGELFFGEGSRLTVL.

This clonotype showed up just a few times. The chain recombines TRBV24-1 with TRBJ2-2; D not resolved. The CDR3 length is 14 residues. The germline CDR1 and CDR2 sequences are KGHDR and SFDVKD. V shed 3 bases and J shed 3 bases, with 7 bases lying between them. This CDR3 is CATSDGPDTGELFF. CDR3 sequence (DNA): TGTGCCACCAGTGATGGGCCGGACACCGGGGAGCTGTTTTTT.

The rearrangement joins TRBV20-1 to TRBJ1-5; D might be TRBD1 (5 bases). From germline, CDR1 is DFQATT and CDR2 SNEGSKA (reference sequence). V was trimmed by 6 bases and J by 1 base, leaving 25 bases between them. This CDR3 contains 18 residues. The CDR3 spells CSATPFPPGAGSNQPQHF. In DNA, the CDR3 is TGCAGTGCCACGCCTTTCCCACCCGGGGCCGGGAGCAATCAGCCCCAGCATTTT.